This T cell receptor beta chain was sequenced in a study of blood T cell repertoires in COVID-19. Study as a whole: Donors in the United States, Italy and Spain gave samples during acute or convalescent COVID-19. The analysed material was cDNA or gDNA that came from T cells, B-cell-depleted T cells, or PBMCs.

As processed by the authors: Amplification from reference gene primers served as the basis for estimated nucleated cell counts. Generated by immunoSEQ multiplex PCR, the TCRdb table keeps only in-frame clones and is missing some. From that table come the V and J calls and clone size; the DNA was used to work out D and trimming. The sample records 130,000 to 150,000 clones, 85% to 90% being singletons. The germline V gene has CDR1 SGDLS and CDR2 YYNGEE. V was pared by 0 bases and J by 3 bases, with 12 bases between. The CDR3 has 15 amino acids. Only one count was recorded for this clone. The clonotype was recovered from a man older than 75 with acute or convalescent COVID-19. Sequencing input: peripheral blood. This rearrangement joins TRBV9 to TRBJ1-2; tentatively, D is TRBD1 (5 bases). This CDR3 is CASSVGGRDDYGYTF. The DNA of the CDR3 is TGTGCCAGCAGCGTAGGGGGCAGGGATGACTATGGCTACACCTTC.